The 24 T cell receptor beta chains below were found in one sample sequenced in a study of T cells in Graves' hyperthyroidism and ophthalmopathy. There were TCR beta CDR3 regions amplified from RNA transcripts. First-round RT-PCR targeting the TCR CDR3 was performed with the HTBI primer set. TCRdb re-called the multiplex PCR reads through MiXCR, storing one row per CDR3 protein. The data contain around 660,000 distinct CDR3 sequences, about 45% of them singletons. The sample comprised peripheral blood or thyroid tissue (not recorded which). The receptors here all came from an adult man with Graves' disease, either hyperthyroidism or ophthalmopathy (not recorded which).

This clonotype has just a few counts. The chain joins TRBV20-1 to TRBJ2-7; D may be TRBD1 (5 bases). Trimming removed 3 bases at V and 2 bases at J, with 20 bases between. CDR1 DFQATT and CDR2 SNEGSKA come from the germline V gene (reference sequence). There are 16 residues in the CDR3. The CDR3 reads CSARSGRQRAPYEQYF. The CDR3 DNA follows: TGCAGTGCTAGGTCAGGTCGACAGCGTGCACCCTACGAGCAGTACTTC.

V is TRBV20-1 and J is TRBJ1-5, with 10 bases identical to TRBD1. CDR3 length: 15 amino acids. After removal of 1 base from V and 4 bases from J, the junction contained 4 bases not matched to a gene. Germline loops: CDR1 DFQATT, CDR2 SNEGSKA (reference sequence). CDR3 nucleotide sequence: TGCAGTGCTAGAGGGGACAGGGGACAAAATCAGCCCCAGCATTTT. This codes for CSARGDRGQNQPQHF.

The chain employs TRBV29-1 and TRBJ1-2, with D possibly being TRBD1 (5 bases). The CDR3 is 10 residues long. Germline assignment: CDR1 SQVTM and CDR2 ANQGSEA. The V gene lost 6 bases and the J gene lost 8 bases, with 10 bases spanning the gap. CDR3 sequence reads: CSVRDGGYTF. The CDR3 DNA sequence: TGCAGCGTCCGGGACGGGGGCTACACCTTC.

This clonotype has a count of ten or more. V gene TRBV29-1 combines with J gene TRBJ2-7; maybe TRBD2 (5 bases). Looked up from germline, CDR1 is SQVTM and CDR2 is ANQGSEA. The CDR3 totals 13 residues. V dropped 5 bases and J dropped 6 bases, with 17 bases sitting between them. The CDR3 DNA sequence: TGCAGCGTTAAAAACGGTGCTAGCTCCGAGCAGTACTTC. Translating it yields CSVKNGASSEQYF.

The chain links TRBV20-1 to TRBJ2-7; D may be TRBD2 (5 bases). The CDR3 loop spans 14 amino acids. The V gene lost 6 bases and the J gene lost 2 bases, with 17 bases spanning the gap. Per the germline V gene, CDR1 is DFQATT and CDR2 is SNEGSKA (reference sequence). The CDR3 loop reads CSAMDSGFPYEQYF. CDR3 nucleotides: TGCAGTGCCATGGACTCTGGTTTCCCCTACGAGCAGTACTTC.

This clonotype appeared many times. Here the CDR3 reads CASSQTSVLGTQYF. The CDR3 DNA sequence: TGTGCCAGCAGCCAGACTAGCGTCCTCGGGACCCAGTACTTC. V usage is TRBV7-8 and J usage is TRBJ2-5; 8 positions match TRBD2. The CDR3 is 14 residues long. V trimming: 5 bases; J trimming: 7 bases; junction bases outside the gene matches: 9. Germline lookup yields CDR1 SGHVS and CDR2 FQNEAQ.

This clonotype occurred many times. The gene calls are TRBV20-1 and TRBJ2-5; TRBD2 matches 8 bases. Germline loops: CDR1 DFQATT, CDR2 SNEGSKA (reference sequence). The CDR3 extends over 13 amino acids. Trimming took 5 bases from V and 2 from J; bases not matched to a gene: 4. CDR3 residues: CSAGLAGQETQYF. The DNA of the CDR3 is TGCAGTGCTGGGCTAGCGGGTCAAGAGACCCAGTACTTC.

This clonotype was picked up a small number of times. This chain's CDR3 is CASSQDFDNQPQHF. Written as DNA, the CDR3 is TGTGCCAGCAGCCAAGATTTCGACAATCAGCCCCAGCATTTT. V gene TRBV16 combines with J gene TRBJ1-5; no definite D call. CDR3 length: 14 residues. Germline V gives CDR1 KGHSY, CDR2 FQNENV. The V and J ends lost 2 bases and 3 bases respectively, with 8 bases between them. The full variable domain, its missing parts supplied by reference TRBV16 and TRBJ1-5, is GEEVAQTPKHLVRGEGQKAKLYCAPIKGHSYVFWYQQVLKNEFKFLISFQNENVFDETGMPKERFSAKCLPNSPCSLEIQATKLEDSAVYFCASSQDFDNQPQHFGDGTRLSIL.

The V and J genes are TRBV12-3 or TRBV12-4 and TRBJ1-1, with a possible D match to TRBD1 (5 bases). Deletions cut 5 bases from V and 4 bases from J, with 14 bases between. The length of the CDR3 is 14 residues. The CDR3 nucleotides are TGTGCCAGCAGTGGTCAGGGTTTTCTCACTGAAGCTTTCTTT. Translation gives CASSGQGFLTEAFF.

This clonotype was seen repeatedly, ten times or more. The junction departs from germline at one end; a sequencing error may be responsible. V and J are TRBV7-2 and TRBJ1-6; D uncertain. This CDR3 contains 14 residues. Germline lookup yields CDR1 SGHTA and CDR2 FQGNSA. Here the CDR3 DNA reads TGTGCCAGCAGCTTCGACACCGGGAAAAACAACCCCCTTTTT. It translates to CASSFDTGKNNPLF.

CDR3 sequence: CASSERKETQYF. CDR3 bases: TGTGCCAGCAGTGAAAGAAAAGAGACCCAGTACTTC. The chain joins TRBV6-6 to TRBJ2-5; D is ambiguous. The CDR3 has 12 residues. The V end lost 5 bases, the J end lost 3 bases, and 7 bases lay between the germline ends. Germline V gene sequence: CDR1 MNHNY, CDR2 SVGAGI (reference sequence).

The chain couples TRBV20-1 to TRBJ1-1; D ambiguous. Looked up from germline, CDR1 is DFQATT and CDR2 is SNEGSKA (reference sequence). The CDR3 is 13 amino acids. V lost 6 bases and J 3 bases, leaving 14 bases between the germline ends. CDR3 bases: TGCAGTGCCCCGGACGGGCCTTACACTGAAGCTTTCTTT. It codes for CSAPDGPYTEAFF.

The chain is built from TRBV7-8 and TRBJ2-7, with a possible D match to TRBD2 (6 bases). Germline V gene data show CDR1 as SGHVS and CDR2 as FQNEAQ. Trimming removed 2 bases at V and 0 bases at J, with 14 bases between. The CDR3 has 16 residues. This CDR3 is CASSLRGGTYSYEQYF. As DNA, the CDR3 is TGTGCCAGCAGCTTAAGGGGCGGGACGTACTCCTACGAGCAGTACTTC.

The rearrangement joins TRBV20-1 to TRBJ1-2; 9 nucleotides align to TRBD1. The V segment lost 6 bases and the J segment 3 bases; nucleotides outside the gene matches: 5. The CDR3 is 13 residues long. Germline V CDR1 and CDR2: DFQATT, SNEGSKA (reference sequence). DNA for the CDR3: TGCAGTGCCAAGGGACAGGGAGACTATGGCTACACCTTC. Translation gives CSAKGQGDYGYTF.

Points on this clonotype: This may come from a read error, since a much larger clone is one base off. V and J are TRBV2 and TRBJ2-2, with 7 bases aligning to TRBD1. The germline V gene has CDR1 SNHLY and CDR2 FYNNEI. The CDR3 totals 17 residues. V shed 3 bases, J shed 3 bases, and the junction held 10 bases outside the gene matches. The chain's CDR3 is CASSDVGTAYDTGELFF. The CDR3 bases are TGTGCCAGCAGTGATGTCGGGACAGCTTATGACACCGGGGAGCTGTTTTTT.

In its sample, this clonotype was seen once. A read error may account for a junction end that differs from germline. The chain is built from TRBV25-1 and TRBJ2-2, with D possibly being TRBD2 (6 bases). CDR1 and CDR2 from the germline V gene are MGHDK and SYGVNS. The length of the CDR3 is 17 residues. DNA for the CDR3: TGTGCCAGCAGCCCAATCTTGGCTAGCGTTCGCACCGGGGAGCTGTTATTT. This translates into CASSPILASVRTGELLF.

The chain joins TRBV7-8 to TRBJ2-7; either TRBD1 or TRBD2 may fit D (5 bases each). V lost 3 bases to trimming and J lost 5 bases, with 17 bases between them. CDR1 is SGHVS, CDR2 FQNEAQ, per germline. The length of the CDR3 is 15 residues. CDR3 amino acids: CASSFMRGRNNEQYF. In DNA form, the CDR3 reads TGTGCCAGCAGCTTCATGAGGGGTCGGAATAACGAGCAGTACTTC.

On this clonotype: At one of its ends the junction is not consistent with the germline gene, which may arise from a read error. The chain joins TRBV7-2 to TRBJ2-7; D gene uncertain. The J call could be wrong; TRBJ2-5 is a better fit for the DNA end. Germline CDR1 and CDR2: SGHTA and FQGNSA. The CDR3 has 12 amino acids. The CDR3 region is CGSSELGETQYF. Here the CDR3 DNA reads TGTGGCAGCAGCGAATTAGGGGAGACCCAGTACTTC.

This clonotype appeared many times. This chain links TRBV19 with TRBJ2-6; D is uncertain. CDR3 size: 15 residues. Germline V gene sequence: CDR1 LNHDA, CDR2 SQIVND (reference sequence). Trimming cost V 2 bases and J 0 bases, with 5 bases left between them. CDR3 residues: CASSILLSGANVLTF. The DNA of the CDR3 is TGTGCCAGTAGTATACTTCTCTCTGGGGCCAACGTCCTGACTTTC.

The CDR3 spells CASSIGDREAYSNQPQHF. CDR3 nucleotide sequence: TGTGCCAGTAGTATAGGGGACAGAGAAGCGTATAGCAATCAGCCCCAGCATTTT. This chain connects TRBV19 to TRBJ1-5; 7 positions match TRBD1. Trimming at V came to 1 base and at J to 0 bases, leaving 9 bases not matched to a gene. The germline gives CDR1 LNHDA, CDR2 SQIVND (reference sequence). CDR3 length: 18 residues. The full variable domain, with the rest looked up from reference TRBV19 and TRBJ1-5, is DGGITQSPKYLFRKEGQNVTLSCEQNLNHDAMYWYRQDPGQGLRLIYYSQIVNDFQKGDIAEGYSVSREKKESFPLTVTSAQKNPTAFYLCASSIGDREAYSNQPQHFGDGTRLSIL.

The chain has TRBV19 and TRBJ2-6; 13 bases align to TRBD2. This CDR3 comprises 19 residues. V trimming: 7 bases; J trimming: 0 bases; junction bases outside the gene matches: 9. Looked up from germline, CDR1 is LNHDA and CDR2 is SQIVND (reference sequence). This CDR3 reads CASMGGLAGRSSGANVLTF. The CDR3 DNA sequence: TGTGCCAGTATGGGGGGACTAGCGGGACGGTCCTCTGGGGCCAACGTCCTGACTTTC.

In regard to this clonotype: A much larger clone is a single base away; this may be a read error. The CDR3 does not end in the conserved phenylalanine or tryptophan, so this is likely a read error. The DNA for the CDR3 is TGTGCCAGCAGCGTCACTCAGGGTGGATATGGCTACACCCTC. Protein: CASSVTQGGYGYTL. The V call is TRBV7-2, the J call TRBJ1-2, with D possibly TRBD1 on 5 matching bases. This CDR3 spans 14 amino acids. Germline lookup yields CDR1 SGHTA and CDR2 FQGNSA. V was cut by 5 bases and J by 5 bases, with 15 bases left in between.

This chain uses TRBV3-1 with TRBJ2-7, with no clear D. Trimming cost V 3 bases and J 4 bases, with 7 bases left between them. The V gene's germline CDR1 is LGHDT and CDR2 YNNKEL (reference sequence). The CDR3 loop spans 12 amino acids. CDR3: CASSHGLYEQYF. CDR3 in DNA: TGTGCCAGCAGCCACGGCCTGTACGAGCAGTACTTC.

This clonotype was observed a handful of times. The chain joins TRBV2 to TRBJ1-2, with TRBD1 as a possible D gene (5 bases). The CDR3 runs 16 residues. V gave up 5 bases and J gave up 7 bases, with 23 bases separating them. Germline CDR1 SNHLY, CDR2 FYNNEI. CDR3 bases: TGTGCCAGCAGTTACTCGACTAAAGCAGGGATGGGTGGCTACACCTTC. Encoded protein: CASSYSTKAGMGGYTF. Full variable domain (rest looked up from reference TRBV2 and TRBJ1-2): EPEVTQTPSHQVTQMGQEVILRCVPISNHLYFYWYRQILGQKVEFLVSFYNNEISEKSEIFDDQFSVERPDGSNFTLKIRSTKLEDSAMYFCASSYSTKAGMGGYTFGSGTRLTVV.